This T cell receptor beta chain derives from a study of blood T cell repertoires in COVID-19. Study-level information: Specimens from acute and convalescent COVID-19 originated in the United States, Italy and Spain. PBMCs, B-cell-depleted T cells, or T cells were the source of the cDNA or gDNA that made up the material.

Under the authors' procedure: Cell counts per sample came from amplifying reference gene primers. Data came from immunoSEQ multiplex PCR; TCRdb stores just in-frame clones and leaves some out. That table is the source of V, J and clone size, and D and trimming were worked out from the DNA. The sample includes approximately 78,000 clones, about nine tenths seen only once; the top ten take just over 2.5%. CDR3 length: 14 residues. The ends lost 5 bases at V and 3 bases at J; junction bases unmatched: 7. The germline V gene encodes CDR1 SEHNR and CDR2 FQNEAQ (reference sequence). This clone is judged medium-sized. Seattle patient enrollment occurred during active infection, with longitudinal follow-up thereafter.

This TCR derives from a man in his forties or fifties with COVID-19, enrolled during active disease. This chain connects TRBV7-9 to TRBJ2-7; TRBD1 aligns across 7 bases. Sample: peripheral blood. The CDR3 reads CASSITTGLYEQYF. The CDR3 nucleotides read TGTGCCAGCAGCATAACGACAGGGCTCTACGAGCAGTACTTC. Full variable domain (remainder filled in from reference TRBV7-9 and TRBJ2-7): DTGVSQNPRHKITKRGQNVTFRCDPISEHNRLYWYRQTLGQGPEFLTYFQNEAQLEKSRLLSDRFSAERPKGSFSTLEIQRTEQGDSAMYLCASSITTGLYEQYFGPGTRLTVT.